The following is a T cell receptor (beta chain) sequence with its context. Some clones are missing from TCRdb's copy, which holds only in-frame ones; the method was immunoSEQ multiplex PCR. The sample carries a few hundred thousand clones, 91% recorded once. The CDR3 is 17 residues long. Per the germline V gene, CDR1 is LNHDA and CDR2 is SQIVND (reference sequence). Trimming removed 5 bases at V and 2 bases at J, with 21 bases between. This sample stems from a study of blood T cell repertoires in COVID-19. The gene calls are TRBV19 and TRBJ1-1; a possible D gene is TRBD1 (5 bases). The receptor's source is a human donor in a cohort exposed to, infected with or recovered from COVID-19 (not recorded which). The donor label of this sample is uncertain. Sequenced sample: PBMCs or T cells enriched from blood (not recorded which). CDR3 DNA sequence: TGTGCCAGTAGTTTTGCCGGGACTCTCCCAGCCAACACTGAAGCTTTCTTT. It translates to CASSFAGTLPANTEAFF.